This TCR beta chain came from a study of cytomegalovirus exposure and HLA in healthy donors. General study findings and limits: It emerged from a later analysis that several of the most significant clusters appeared to be linked to common viral pathogens. The authors listed 180 or so TCR beta chains as cytomegalovirus-associated. Cytomegalovirus status was reportedly diagnosed by the classifier with high specificity and sensitivity. Many donors carried some public TCRs, although rarity characterized most TCR sequences.

The V gene's germline CDR1 is KGHSH and CDR2 LQKENI. Trimming pared 2 bases from V and 4 bases from J, leaving 15 bases between. The CDR3 spans 16 residues. In the PCR, 60 Vbeta and 13 Jbeta primers were used. The protocol was immunoSEQ multiplex PCR, while the TCRdb copy is restricted to in-frame clones and leaves out a portion. The profile shows around 130,000 clones, over 70% of them singletons. Details on this clone: As yet, its antigen is unknown.

The V call is TRBV18, the J call TRBJ1-3, with D perhaps TRBD1 (5 bases). This TCR was recovered from a woman between 35 and 50 years old in good health and CMV-seropositive. Sequenced input: PBMCs. The CDR3 bases are TGTGCCAGCTCACCATCGCAGGGTAGGGGAGGAAACACCATATATTTT. Encoded protein: CASSPSQGRGGNTIYF.